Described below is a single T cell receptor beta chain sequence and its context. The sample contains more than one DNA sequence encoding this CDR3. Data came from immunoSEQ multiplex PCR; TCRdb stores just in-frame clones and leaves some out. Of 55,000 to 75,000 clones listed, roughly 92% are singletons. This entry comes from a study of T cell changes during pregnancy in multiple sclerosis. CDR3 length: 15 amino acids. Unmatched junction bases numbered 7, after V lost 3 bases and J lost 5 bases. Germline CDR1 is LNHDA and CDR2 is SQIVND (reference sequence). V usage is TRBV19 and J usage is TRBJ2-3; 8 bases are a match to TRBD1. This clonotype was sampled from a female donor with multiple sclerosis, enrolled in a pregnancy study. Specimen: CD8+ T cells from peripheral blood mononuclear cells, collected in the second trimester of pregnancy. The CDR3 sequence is CASSISGGAGDTQYF. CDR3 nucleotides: TGTGCCAGTAGTATTTCAGGGGGCGCGGGAGATACGCAGTATTTT.